This T cell receptor (beta chain) came from a study of T cell changes during pregnancy in multiple sclerosis. Assay used: immunoSEQ multiplex PCR; TCRdb lists only in-frame clones, some missing. The profile shows roughly 40,000 clones, roughly 90% of them singletons. CDR1 is SGHNT and CDR2 is YENEEA in the germline V gene. V was cut by 3 bases and J by 1 base, with 9 bases left in between. The CDR3 covers 14 residues. The origin of this receptor is a female donor with multiple sclerosis, enrolled in a pregnancy study. The material sequenced was CD4+ T cells from peripheral blood mononuclear cells, taken in the third trimester of pregnancy. V gene TRBV11-3 combines with J gene TRBJ1-1, with D maybe TRBD1 (5 bases). The CDR3 DNA reads TGTGCCAGCAGCTTGGACGGGGGGAACACTGAAGCTTTCTTT. This sequence encodes CASSLDGGNTEAFF.